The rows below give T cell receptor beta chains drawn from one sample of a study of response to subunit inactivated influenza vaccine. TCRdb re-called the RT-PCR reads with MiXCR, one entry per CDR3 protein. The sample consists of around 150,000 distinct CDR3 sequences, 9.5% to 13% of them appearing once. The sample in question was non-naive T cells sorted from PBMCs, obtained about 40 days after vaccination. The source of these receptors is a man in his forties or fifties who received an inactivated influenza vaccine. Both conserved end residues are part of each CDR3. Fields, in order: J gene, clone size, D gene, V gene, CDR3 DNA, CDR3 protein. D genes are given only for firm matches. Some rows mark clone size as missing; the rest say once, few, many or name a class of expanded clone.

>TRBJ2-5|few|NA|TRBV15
TGTGCCACCAGCAGAGATTATCAGGGAAGAGAGACCCAGTACTTC
CATSRDYQGRETQYF
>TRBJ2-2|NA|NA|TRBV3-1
TGTGCCAGCAGCCTAATCCCCGGGGAGCTGTTTTTT
CASSLIPGELFF
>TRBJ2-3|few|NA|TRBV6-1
TGTGCCAGCAGTGGGGGGCTTAAAGATACGCAGTATTTT
CASSGGLKDTQYF
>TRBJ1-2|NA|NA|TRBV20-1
TGCAGTGCTAGGGGAACAGGGAGAAATGGCTACACCTTC
CSARGTGRNGYTF
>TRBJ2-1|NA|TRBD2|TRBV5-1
TGCGCCAGCAGCGGGGCCCCTACTAGCGGGGGGGCCGTAGCTGAGCAGTTCTTC
CASSGAPTSGGAVAEQFF
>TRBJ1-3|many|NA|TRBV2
TGTGCCAGCAGTCCAAGGAAGAGCTCTGGAAACACCATATATTTT
CASSPRKSSGNTIYF
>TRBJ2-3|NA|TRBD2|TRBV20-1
TGCAGTGCCCCTGCTGAGCTAGCGGGGGGGCTAGGCACAGATACGCAGTATTTT
CSAPAELAGGLGTDTQYF
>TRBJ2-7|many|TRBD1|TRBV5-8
TGTGCCAGCAGCTCTGGGACAGGGGGTTCCTACGAGCAGTACTTC
CASSSGTGGSYEQYF
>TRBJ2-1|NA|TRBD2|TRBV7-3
TGTGCCAGCAGCTCGACTAGCGGAGCTTACAATGAGCAGTTCTTC
CASSSTSGAYNEQFF
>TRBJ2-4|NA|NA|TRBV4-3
TGCGCCAGCAGCCAAGATGTATCCGGGGCAAAAAACATTCAGTACTTC
CASSQDVSGAKNIQYF
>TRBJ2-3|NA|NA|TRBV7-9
TGTGCCAGCAGTGGCTGGGCAGATACGCAGTATTTT
CASSGWADTQYF
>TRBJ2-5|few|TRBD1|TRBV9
TGTGCCAGCAGCGTAGGACAGGGACAGCAGACCCAGTACTTC
CASSVGQGQQTQYF
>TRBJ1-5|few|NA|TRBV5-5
TGTGCCAGCAGCTTGGAGAGCAATCAGCCCCAGCATTTT
CASSLESNQPQHF
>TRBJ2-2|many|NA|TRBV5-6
TGTGCCAGCAGCTTGAGCCAGGTCGCGAACACCGGGGAGCTGTTTTTT
CASSLSQVANTGELFF
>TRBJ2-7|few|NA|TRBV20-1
TGCAGCTTTGACAGGCCTGCCTCCTCCTCCGAGCAGTACTTC
CSFDRPASSSEQYF
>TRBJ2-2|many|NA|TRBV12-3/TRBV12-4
TGTGCCAGCAGTTACCAAACCAACACCGGGGAGCTGTTTTTT
CASSYQTNTGELFF
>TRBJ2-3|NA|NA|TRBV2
TGTGCCAGCAGGGTCAGCACAGATACGCAGTATTTT
CASRVSTDTQYF
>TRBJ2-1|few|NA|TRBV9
TGTGCCAGCAGCCCCTCTCGGACGAGTAATGAGCAGTTCTTC
CASSPSRTSNEQFF
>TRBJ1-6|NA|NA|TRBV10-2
TGCGCCAGCAGCTCACAGGGTCAGGGCTCACCCCTCCACTTT
CASSSQGQGSPLHF
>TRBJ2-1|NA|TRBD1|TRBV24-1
TGTGCCACCAGTGATTTGCCCACAGGGGACTCCTACAATGAGCAGTTCTTC
CATSDLPTGDSYNEQFF
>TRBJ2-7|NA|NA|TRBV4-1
TGCGCCAGCAGCCAAGTAGCGAACCGATTTTACGAGCAGTACTTC
CASSQVANRFYEQYF
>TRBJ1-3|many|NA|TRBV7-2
TGTGCCAGCAGCCCCCGGACCGGGCCTCGCTCTGGAAACACCATATATTTT
CASSPRTGPRSGNTIYF
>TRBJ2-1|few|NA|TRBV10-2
TGCGCCAGCAAACCTGCGGGGAGCTCCTACAATGAGCAGTTCTTC
CASKPAGSSYNEQFF
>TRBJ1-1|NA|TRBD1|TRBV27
TGTGCCAGCGGTCCCTGGGACAGACAGAACACTGAAGCTTTCTTT
CASGPWDRQNTEAFF
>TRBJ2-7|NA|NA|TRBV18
TGTGCCAGCTCACCATTGGTAGGGGCCTACGAGCAGTACTTC
CASSPLVGAYEQYF
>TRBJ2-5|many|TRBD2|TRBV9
TGTGCCAGCAGCGCGGGAGGGGGTGGGGAGACCCAGTACTTC
CASSAGGGGETQYF
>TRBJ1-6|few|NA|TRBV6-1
TGTGCCAGCAGTGAGGCGGCGGACTATAATTCACCCCTCCACTTT
CASSEAADYNSPLHF
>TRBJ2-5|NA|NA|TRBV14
TGTGCCAGCGGCCAAGAACGGGGGAACCAAGAGACCCAGTACTTC
CASGQERGNQETQYF
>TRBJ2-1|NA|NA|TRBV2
TGTGCCAGCAGTGAGAGGTGGTCGTCCTACAATGAGCAGTTCTTC
CASSERWSSYNEQFF
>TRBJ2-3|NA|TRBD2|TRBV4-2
TGTGCCAGCACTATTTCGGGGGGGCTTAGCACAGATACGCAGTATTTT
CASTISGGLSTDTQYF
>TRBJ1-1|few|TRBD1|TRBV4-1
TGCGCCAGCAGCCAGGGACAGGGTTTTTTAACTGAAGCTTTCTTT
CASSQGQGFLTEAFF
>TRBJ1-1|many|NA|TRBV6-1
TGTGCCAGCAGTGACCTAAAGAACACTGAAGCTTTCTTT
CASSDLKNTEAFF
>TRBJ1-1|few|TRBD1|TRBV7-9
TGTGCCAGCAGCCCCCAGACAGGGCGGGCTTTCTTT
CASSPQTGRAFF
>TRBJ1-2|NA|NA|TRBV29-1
TGCAGCGTTGAAAAGCGCCAGGGAAATGGCTACACCTTC
CSVEKRQGNGYTF
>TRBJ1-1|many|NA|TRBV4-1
TGCGCCAGCAGCCAAAAAGGAATCAGGGGAAGGAACACTGAAGCTTTCTTT
CASSQKGIRGRNTEAFF